This T cell receptor (beta chain) emerged from a study of response to subunit inactivated influenza vaccine (dated by TCRdb to the late 2010s). The study in broad terms: Deep quantitative T cell receptor repertoire profiling was used in the study to track responses to a trivalent subunit inactivated influenza vaccine.

On the study overall, not on this receptor specifically: It was suggested by the authors that each seasonal influenza vaccination may recruit only a limited number of new T cells.

Libraries were prepared through RT-PCR. The data were produced on an Illumina HiSeq 2500. TCRdb passed the public sequencing reads through fastp at Q25 and MiXCR, retaining productive beta sequences. Entries that share a CDR3 protein sequence are merged under the most common genes and DNA. A total of about 780,000 distinct CDR3 sequences appear in this sample, approximately 17% of them only once. The top ten constitute about a tenth of the sample. CDR1 and CDR2 are read off the germline V gene as LGHNA and YSLEER. Including cysteine and phenylalanine, the CDR3 has 16 amino acids. The entry retains the CDR3 DNA only, 48 bases that are in frame from base 1. V is reduced by 4 bases and J by 2 bases, leaving a spacing of 14 bases between them. Comments on this clonotype: Its specific antigen is unknown. The sample holds no much larger clone one base away, and base qualities are not on file.

The chain is made from TRBV4-3 and TRBJ2-2; the D gene lacks a confident call. The clonotype was recovered from a man aged 50-60 years who received an inactivated influenza vaccine. Donor details come from another sample of the same person, matched by shared clones. The material was PBMCs from blood, obtained 4 to 6 days after vaccination. The DNA sequence reads TGCGCCAGCAGCCCCTCCGCGTGGGGAAACACCGGGGAGCTGTTTTTT. It encodes CASSPSAWGNTGELFF.